The sequence of this T cell receptor (beta chain) was determined in a study of blood T cell repertoires in COVID-19 (dated by TCRdb to 2018 to 2020). Describing the broader study: Samples covering the acute and convalescent phases of COVID-19 were provided by collaborators in the United States, Italy and Spain. Nearly every sample came with metadata listing a de-identified subject ID, COVID-19 status, age in years and sex. Deeply sampled blood TCRbeta repertoires from subjects exposed to, actively infected with, or recovered from COVID-19 were included in the dataset. Where available, HLA class I and class II types were taken from metadata supplied by the sample provider and were not determined by assay-based typing. Samples came from the ongoing ImmuneRACE study (first 160 participants) plus 1,254 subjects from 6 global collaborators. The repertoires were made available in a free public database intended to serve as a resource for research on the immune response to SARS-CoV-2. The material from the prospective study consisted of cDNA or gDNA derived from T cells, B-cell-depleted T cells, or PBMCs.

Counted from cysteine to phenylalanine, this CDR3 has 21 amino acids. Just CDR3 DNA is preserved here, 63 bases in frame from base 1. V is cut by 4 bases and J by 0 bases, and the space between the germline ends is 30 bases. CDR1 is given as KGHSY and CDR2 as FQNENV, both from the germline V gene. Regarding this clone: Its binding antigen is unknown. Base quality data are lacking; no much larger clone is found one base away.

The collaborating institutions used their own protocols to collect whole blood in K2EDTA tubes. For TCRbeta analysis, collaborators shipped samples in one of three forms: frozen whole blood, isolated PBMCs, or DNA extracted from either of those sample types. Points the paper makes about the study in general: How much clinical and demographic metadata was included differed by source and by participant, and the metadata was provided uncurated.

TCRbeta CDR3 regions were amplified from genomic DNA by means of the immunoSEQ Assay, a bias-controlled multiplex PCR. The study's own analysis went as follows. Within the assay, amplification of reference gene primers was used to estimate how many nucleated cells each sample contained. To quantify the absolute abundance of each unique TCRbeta CDR3 rearrangement, sequence reads were collapsed and filtered. For each sample, productive Simpson clonality was calculated by taking the square root of Simpson's diversity index across productive rearrangements. What TCRdb holds here is the immuneACCESS table cut down to in-frame rearrangements. Part of the clones is not present; checked against another copy, under half of the missing clones reflect an unresolved V gene, and the others are unexplained. The V and J calls and clone size are taken from that table; D and trimming were inferred from the DNA. The sample table contains tens of thousands of clones; only one count was recorded for 70% to 85% of them. The top ten constitute 2.6% of the sample.

This TCR came from a woman aged 60-75 years with acute or convalescent COVID-19. The chain links TRBV16 with TRBJ1-1; the D gene remains uncertain. The material sequenced was peripheral blood. The CDR3 is CASSRIRGLEELYVMNTEAFF. The nucleotide sequence is TGTGCCAGCAGCCGCATAAGAGGCCTTGAAGAGCTATATGTCATGAACACTGAAGCTTTCTTT.